A selection of T cell receptor beta chains follows, all from one sample in a study of T-cell memory formation after mild COVID-19. TCRdb ran MiXCR on the 5' RACE reads and lists one entry per CDR3 protein. The data contain about 110,000 distinct CDR3 sequences, roughly an eighth of them singletons. Material: PBMCs or a T cell subset sorted from them (not recorded which). These receptor sequences come from an adult woman who had mild COVID-19 (a few samples of this study predate the infection). Cell type and time point are not known. CDR3s include the opening cysteine and the closing phenylalanine or tryptophan. Each record gives: J gene, V gene, D gene, CDR3 protein. A D gene is named only where the DNA matches it firmly.

>TRBJ1-2|TRBV9|.
CASSVDPNYGYTF
>TRBJ2-7|TRBV7-6|.
CASSRPGTEQYF
>TRBJ2-1|TRBV20-1|.
CSARADASYNEQFF
>TRBJ2-1|TRBV5-1|.
CASSRGGADASYNEQFF
>TRBJ2-7|TRBV7-8|.
CASSLFETQGGEQYF
>TRBJ2-4|TRBV7-9|TRBD2
CASSTTLAGYIQYF
>TRBJ2-1|TRBV6-5|.
CASSFSGLPSLYSNNEQFF
>TRBJ2-1|TRBV4-3|.
CASSQDGREQFF
>TRBJ2-5|TRBV7-9|.
CASSFGETQYF
>TRBJ2-1|TRBV24-1|.
CATSDSSEQFF
>TRBJ2-1|TRBV9|.
CASSVGGGGVNEQFF
>TRBJ1-2|TRBV7-6|TRBD1
CASSLDPTGQGAYGYTF
>TRBJ2-1|TRBV3-1|.
CASSPDGPGTYNEQFF
>TRBJ1-2|TRBV4-3|TRBD1
CASSQDSSTGGYGYTF
>TRBJ1-2|TRBV6-6|.
CASTPYGTDYGYTF
>TRBJ1-2|TRBV25-1|.
CASWGHGYTF
>TRBJ2-5|TRBV7-9|.
CASSIPDYQETQYF
>TRBJ2-7|TRBV4-1|.
CASSQGRTAPYEQYF
>TRBJ2-1|TRBV7-8|.
CASSPRPGRYNEQFF
>TRBJ2-2|TRBV11-2|TRBD2
CASRRTSPGELFF
>TRBJ2-7|TRBV7-9|.
CASSLGLAEQYF
>TRBJ2-5|TRBV3-1|.
CASAGTEYQETQYF
>TRBJ2-5|TRBV15|.
CATSHPEGTPSWGETQYF
>TRBJ2-7|TRBV2|.
CASSEALLTELQYDEQYF
>TRBJ2-7|TRBV5-1|TRBD1
CASSATGDSYEQYF
>TRBJ1-2|TRBV12-3/TRBV12-4|.
CASSLVAGEASYGYTF
>TRBJ1-1|TRBV7-9|.
CASSFGADLYTEAFF
>TRBJ1-1|TRBV7-9|TRBD1
CASRPRRDSNTEAFF
>TRBJ2-1|TRBV19|.
CASSMLPQSGHNEQFF
>TRBJ2-5|TRBV12-3/TRBV12-4|.
CASSSSQETQYF
>TRBJ2-7|TRBV7-6|TRBD2
CASSPTILTSGGPYEQYF
>TRBJ2-3|TRBV6-5|.
CASSNPTADTQYF
>TRBJ2-2|TRBV25-1|.
CASSDRAPGGTGELFF
>TRBJ1-1|TRBV7-9|.
CASGGNTEAFF
>TRBJ2-2|TRBV9|.
CASSRRVANTGELFF
>TRBJ2-7|TRBV12-3/TRBV12-4|.
CASSLLLGAYEQYF
>TRBJ1-6|TRBV20-1|TRBD1
CSARDDRVVYNSPLHF
>TRBJ2-7|TRBV7-8|.
CASSLDTDSYEQYF
>TRBJ1-1|TRBV12-5|.
CASGLAPHSSYEAFF
>TRBJ2-7|TRBV20-1|TRBD2
CSGLAGGNSYEQYF
>TRBJ2-7|TRBV9|.
CASSVDGNEQYF
>TRBJ2-5|TRBV30|.
CAWSVGLGGQETQYF
>TRBJ2-2|TRBV4-1|.
CASSRTTGNTGELFF
>TRBJ2-7|TRBV5-1|.
CASSPEAGPYYEQYF
>TRBJ2-7|TRBV7-9|TRBD2
CASSRGTSSSYEQYF
>TRBJ2-5|TRBV6-5|TRBD2
CASSPGFQGLAGDKETQYF
>TRBJ2-3|TRBV7-9|.
CASRPMGQGPSTDTQYF
>TRBJ2-3|TRBV11-2|TRBD2
CASSWSGGLDTQYF
>TRBJ2-5|TRBV12-3/TRBV12-4|TRBD2
CASRTGLAQETQYF
>TRBJ2-1|TRBV7-9|TRBD2
CASSFHPGLAYNEQFF
>TRBJ2-1|TRBV2|TRBD2
CASTGTSGITYNEQFF
>TRBJ2-2|TRBV29-1|TRBD1
CSGAHLQGAGDTGELFF